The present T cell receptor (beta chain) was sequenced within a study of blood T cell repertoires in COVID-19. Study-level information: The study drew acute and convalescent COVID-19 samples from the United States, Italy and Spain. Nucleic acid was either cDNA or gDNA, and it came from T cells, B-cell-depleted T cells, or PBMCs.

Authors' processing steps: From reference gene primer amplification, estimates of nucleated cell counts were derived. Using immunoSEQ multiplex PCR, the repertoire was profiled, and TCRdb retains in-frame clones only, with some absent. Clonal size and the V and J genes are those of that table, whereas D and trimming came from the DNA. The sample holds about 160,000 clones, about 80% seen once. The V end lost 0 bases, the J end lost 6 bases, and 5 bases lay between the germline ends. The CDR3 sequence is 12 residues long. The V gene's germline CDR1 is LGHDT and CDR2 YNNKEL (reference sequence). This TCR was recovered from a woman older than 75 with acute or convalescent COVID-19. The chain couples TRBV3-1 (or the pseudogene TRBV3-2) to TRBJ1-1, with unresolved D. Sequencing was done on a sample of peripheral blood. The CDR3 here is CASSQEGSEAFF. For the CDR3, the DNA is TGTGCCAGCAGCCAAGAGGGCTCTGAAGCTTTCTTT.